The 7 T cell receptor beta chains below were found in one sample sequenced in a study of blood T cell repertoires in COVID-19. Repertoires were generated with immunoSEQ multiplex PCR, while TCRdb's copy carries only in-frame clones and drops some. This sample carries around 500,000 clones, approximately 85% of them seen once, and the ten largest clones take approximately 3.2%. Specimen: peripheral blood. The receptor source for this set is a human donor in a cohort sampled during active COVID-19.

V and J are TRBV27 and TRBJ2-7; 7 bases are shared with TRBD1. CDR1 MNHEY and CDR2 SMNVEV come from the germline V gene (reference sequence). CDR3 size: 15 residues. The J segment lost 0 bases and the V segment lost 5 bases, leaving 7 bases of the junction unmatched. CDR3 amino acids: CASSLQGVSSYEQYF. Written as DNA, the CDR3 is TGTGCCAGCAGTCTGCAGGGGGTTAGCTCCTACGAGCAGTACTTC.

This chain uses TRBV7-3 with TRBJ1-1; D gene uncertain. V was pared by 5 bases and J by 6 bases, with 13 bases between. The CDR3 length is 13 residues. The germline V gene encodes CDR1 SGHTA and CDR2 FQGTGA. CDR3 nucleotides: TGTGCCAGCAGCCTAAACCGAGGATCTGAAGCTTTCTTT. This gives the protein CASSLNRGSEAFF.

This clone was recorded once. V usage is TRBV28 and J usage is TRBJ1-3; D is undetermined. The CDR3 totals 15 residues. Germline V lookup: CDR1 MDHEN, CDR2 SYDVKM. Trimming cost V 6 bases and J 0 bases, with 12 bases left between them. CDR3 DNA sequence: TGTGCCAGCAGCAAGGAGGTGTTCTCTGGAAACACCATATATTTT. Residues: CASSKEVFSGNTIYF.

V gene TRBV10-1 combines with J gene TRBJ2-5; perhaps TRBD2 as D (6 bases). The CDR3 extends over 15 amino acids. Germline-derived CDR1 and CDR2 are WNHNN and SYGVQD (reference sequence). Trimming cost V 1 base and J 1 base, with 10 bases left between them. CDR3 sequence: CASSEWGAGQETQYF. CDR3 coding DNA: TGCGCCAGCAGTGAGTGGGGAGCGGGCCAAGAGACCCAGTACTTC.

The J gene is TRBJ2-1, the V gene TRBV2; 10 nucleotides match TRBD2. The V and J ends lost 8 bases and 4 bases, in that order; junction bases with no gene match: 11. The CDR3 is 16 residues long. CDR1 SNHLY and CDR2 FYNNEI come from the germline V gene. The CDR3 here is CASRTGRTSGYNEQFF. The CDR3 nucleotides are TGTGCCAGCCGAACAGGACGGACTAGCGGATACAATGAGCAGTTCTTC.

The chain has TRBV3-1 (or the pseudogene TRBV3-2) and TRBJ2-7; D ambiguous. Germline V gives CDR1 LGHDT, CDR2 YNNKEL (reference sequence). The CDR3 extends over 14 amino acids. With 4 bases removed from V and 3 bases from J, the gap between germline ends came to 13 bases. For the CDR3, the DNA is TGTGCCAGCAGCCCATATAGAAGAGGCTACGAGCAGTACTTC. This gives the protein CASSPYRRGYEQYF.

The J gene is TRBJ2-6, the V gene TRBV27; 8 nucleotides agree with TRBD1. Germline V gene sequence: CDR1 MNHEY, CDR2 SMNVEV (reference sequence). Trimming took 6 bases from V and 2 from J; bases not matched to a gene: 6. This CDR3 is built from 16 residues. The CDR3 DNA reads TGTGCCAGCAGGGCCTCCAGGGGGCCTGGGGCCAACGTCCTGACTTTC. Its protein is CASRASRGPGANVLTF.